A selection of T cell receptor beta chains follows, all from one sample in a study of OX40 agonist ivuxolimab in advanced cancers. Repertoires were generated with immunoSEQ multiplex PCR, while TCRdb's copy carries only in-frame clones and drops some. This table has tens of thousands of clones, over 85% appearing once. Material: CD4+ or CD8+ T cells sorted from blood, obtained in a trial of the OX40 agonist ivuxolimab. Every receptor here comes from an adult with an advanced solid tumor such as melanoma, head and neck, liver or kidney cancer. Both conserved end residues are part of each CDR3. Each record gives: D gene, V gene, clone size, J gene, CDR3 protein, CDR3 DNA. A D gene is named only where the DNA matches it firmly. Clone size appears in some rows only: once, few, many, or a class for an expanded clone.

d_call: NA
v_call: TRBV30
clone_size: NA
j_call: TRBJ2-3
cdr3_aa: CAWSEGSTDTQYF
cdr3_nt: TGTGCCTGGAGTGAGGGGAGTACAGATACGCAGTATTTT

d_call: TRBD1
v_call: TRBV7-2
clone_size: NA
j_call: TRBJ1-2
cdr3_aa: CASSTRQGASGYTF
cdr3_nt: TGTGCCAGCAGCACTCGACAGGGGGCGAGTGGCTACACCTTC

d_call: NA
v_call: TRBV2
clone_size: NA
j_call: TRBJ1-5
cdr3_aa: CASSEARTINQPQHF
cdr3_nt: TGTGCCAGCAGTGAAGCCCGGACCATCAATCAGCCCCAGCATTTT

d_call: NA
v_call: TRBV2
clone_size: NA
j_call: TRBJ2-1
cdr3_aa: CASLGSGDEQFF
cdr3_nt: TGTGCCAGCCTGGGGTCCGGGGATGAGCAGTTCTTC

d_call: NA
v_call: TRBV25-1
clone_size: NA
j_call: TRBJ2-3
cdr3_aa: CASSIGDTQYF
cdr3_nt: TGTGCCAGCAGTATAGGAGATACGCAGTATTTT

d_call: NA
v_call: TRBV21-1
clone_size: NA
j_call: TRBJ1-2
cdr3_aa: CASSKGPDIKPNYGYTF
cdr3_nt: TGTGCCAGCAGCAAAGGCCCCGACATCAAACCTAACTATGGCTACACCTTC

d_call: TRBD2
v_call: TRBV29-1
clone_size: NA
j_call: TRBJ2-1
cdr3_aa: CSVGLAGGAYNEQFF
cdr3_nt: TGCAGCGTGGGACTAGCGGGAGGGGCCTACAATGAGCAGTTCTTC

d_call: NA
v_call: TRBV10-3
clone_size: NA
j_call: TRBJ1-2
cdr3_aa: CAISESNGYGYTF
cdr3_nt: TGTGCCATCAGTGAGTCGAATGGCTATGGCTACACCTTC

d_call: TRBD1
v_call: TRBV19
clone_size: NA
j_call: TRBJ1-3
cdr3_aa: CASSATGAPGNTIYF
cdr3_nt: TGTGCCAGTAGTGCTACAGGGGCGCCCGGAAACACCATATATTTT

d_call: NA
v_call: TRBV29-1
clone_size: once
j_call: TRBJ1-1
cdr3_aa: CSVKGRPNTEAFF
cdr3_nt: TGCAGCGTTAAGGGACGGCCTAACACTGAAGCTTTCTTT

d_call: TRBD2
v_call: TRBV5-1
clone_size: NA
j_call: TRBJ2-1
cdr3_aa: CASSPGTSGMEQFF
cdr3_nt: TGCGCCAGCAGCCCCGGGACTAGCGGGATGGAGCAGTTCTTC

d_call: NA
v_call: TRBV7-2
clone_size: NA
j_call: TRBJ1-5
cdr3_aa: CASSSGSQGRNQPQHF
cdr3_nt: TGTGCCAGCAGCTCCGGTAGTCAGGGTCGTAATCAGCCCCAGCATTTT

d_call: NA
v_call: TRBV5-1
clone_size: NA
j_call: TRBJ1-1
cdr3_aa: CASGLGGTEAFF
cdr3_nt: TGCGCCAGCGGCCTTGGGGGCACTGAAGCTTTCTTT

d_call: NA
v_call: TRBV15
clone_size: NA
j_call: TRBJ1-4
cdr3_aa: CATSRKGRTITNEKLFF
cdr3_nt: TGTGCCACCAGCAGAAAAGGGAGGACGATAACTAATGAAAAACTGTTTTTT

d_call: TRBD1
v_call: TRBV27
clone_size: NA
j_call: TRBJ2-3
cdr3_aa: CASSLLGQGASDTQYF
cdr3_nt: TGTGCCAGCAGTTTACTGGGACAGGGGGCCTCAGATACGCAGTATTTT

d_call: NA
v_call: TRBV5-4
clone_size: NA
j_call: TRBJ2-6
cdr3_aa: CASSLPGAYGANVLTF
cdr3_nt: TGTGCCAGCAGCTTGCCAGGGGCTTATGGGGCCAACGTCCTGACTTTC

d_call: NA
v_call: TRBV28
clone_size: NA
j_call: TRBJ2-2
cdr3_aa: CASTPPGPTGELFF
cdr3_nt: TGTGCCAGCACCCCTCCGGGGCCCACCGGGGAGCTGTTTTTT

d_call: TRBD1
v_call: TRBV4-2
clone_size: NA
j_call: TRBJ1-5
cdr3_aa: CASSPLGQGSQPQHF
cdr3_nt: TGTGCCAGCAGCCCGTTGGGACAGGGCTCTCAGCCCCAGCATTTT

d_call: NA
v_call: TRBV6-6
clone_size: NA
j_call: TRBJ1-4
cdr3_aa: CASSYVRGEKLFF
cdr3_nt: TGTGCCAGCAGTTACGTTCGCGGTGAAAAACTGTTTTTT

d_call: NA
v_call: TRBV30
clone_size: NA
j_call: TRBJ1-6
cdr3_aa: CAWGLWEGNSPLHF
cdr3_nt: TGTGCCTGGGGCCTCTGGGAAGGGAATTCACCCCTCCACTTT

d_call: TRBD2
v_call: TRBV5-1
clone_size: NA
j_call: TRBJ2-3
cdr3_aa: CASRASGRDTQYF
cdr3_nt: TGCGCCAGTAGGGCTAGCGGGAGAGATACGCAGTATTTT

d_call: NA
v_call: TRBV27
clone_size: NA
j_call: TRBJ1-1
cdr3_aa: CASSSPGITEAFF
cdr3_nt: TGTGCCAGCAGTTCTCCAGGAATCACTGAAGCTTTCTTT

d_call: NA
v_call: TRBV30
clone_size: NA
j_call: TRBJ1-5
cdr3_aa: CAWSLGFGNQPQHF
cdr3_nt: TGTGCCTGGAGTTTGGGGTTTGGCAATCAGCCCCAGCATTTT

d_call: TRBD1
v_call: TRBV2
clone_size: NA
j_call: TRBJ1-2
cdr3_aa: CASRGQDNYGYTF
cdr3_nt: TGTGCCAGCAGAGGACAGGATAACTATGGCTACACCTTC